The next 32 T cell receptor beta chains were all read from a single sample in a study of shared clonotypes between healthy human individuals. Generated by immunoSEQ multiplex PCR, the TCRdb table keeps only in-frame clones and is missing some. The table shows 740,000 or so clones, with around 78% occurring only once. The sequenced sample was memory CD4+ T cells sorted from blood. Sample subset: CD45RA-negative fraction. All receptors come from a woman in her twenties or thirties in good health.

The V gene is TRBV27, the J gene TRBJ1-1; 7 bases match TRBD1. After removal of 6 bases from V and 0 bases from J, the junction contained 7 bases not matched to a gene. Germline loops: CDR1 MNHEY, CDR2 SMNVEV (reference sequence). The CDR3 is 15 residues long. The CDR3 coding sequence is TGTGCCAGCAGCCGGGACAGTCCCATGAACACTGAAGCTTTCTTT. Its translation is CASSRDSPMNTEAFF.

The chain recombines TRBV11-2 with TRBJ2-2, with 9 bases that match TRBD1. Looked up from germline, CDR1 is SGHAT and CDR2 is FQNNGV. This CDR3 is 14 amino acids long. Trimming cost V 6 bases and J 6 bases; bases outside gene matches: 5. CDR3 amino acids: CASRGTGQSGELFF. The DNA of the CDR3 is TGTGCCAGCAGGGGGACAGGGCAATCCGGGGAGCTGTTTTTT.

The V gene is TRBV6-5, the J gene TRBJ2-7, with 9 bases identical to TRBD1. The CDR3 extends over 14 amino acids. CDR1 MNHEY and CDR2 SVGAGI come from the germline V gene. V shed 5 bases and J 6 bases; nucleotides not matched to a gene: 8. The CDR3, as DNA: TGTGCCAGCAGTCTCCGGGACAGGGTCAGCGAGCAGTACTTC. The encoded protein is CASSLRDRVSEQYF.

The chain joins TRBV5-1 to TRBJ2-1; D remains unclear. CDR3 size: 14 residues. Between the trimmed V and J ends, which lost 0 bases and 7 bases, there was a span of 11 bases. Germline values: CDR1 SGHRS, CDR2 YFSETQ. CDR3 residues: CASSLESALNEQFF. DNA for the CDR3: TGCGCCAGCAGCTTGGAGTCAGCTCTGAATGAGCAGTTCTTC.

For the CDR3, the DNA is TGTGCCAGCAGCTTGTACGGGGAAGAGACCCAGTACTTC. Residues: CASSLYGEETQYF. This chain uses TRBV5-4 with TRBJ2-5, with D maybe TRBD2 (5 bases). V lost 1 base and J 3 bases, leaving 7 bases between the germline ends. This CDR3 region has 13 residues. The germline CDR1 and CDR2 sequences are SGHNT and YYREEE (reference sequence).

This chain links TRBV5-8 with TRBJ2-2, with D perhaps TRBD2 (6 bases). The ends were cut back, 0 bases at V and 3 bases at J, with 9 bases in the middle. The CDR3 totals 15 residues. Germline CDR1 reads SGHTS; CDR2 reads YDEGEE. CDR3 in DNA: TGTGCCAGCAGCTTGGTCCAGCGGGACACCGGGGAGCTGTTTTTT. Amino acids: CASSLVQRDTGELFF.

This clone was seen just once. V usage is TRBV5-6 and J usage is TRBJ2-3; perhaps TRBD2 as D (6 bases). V gave up 1 base and J gave up 0 bases, with 9 bases separating them. The CDR3 runs to 15 residues. CDR1 is SGHDT and CDR2 is YYEEEE in the germline V gene. CDR3 residues: CASSLLARSTDTQYF. The CDR3 nucleotides are TGTGCCAGCAGCTTGCTAGCGAGAAGCACAGATACGCAGTATTTT.

This clone was detected a few times. The chain carries TRBV4-2 and TRBJ2-2; TRBD2 matches at 11 bases. CDR1 is LGHNA, CDR2 YNFKEQ, per germline. The CDR3 has 15 amino acids. Trimming cost V 8 bases and J 1 base; bases outside gene matches: 3. The CDR3: CASGGLAVNTGELFF. The CDR3 nucleotides are TGTGCCAGCGGGGGACTAGCGGTGAACACCGGGGAGCTGTTTTTT.

The chain joins TRBV18 to TRBJ2-5; 8 nucleotides align to TRBD2. Trimming removed 2 bases from V and 5 bases from J; junction bases left unmatched: 7. The germline CDR1 and CDR2 sequences are KGHSH and LQKENI. The CDR3 spans 15 residues. CDR3 residues: CASSPAREGRETQYF. DNA for the CDR3: TGTGCCAGCTCACCAGCCCGGGAGGGTAGGGAGACCCAGTACTTC.

V usage is TRBV28 and J usage is TRBJ1-5; tentative D call: TRBD1 (5 bases). CDR3 length: 17 amino acids. V was cut by 2 bases and J by 0 bases, with 14 bases left in between. Germline V gene data show CDR1 as MDHEN and CDR2 as SYDVKM. CDR3 sequence reads: CASSLTLGTDSNQPQHF. The CDR3, as DNA: TGTGCCAGCAGTTTAACGTTAGGGACGGATAGCAATCAGCCCCAGCATTTT. Together with reference TRBV28 and TRBJ1-5, the CDR3 gives the full variable domain: DVKVTQSSRYLVKRTGEKVFLECVQDMDHENMFWYRQDPGLGLRLIYFSYDVKMKEKGDIPEGYSVSREKKERFSLILESASTNQTSMYLCASSLTLGTDSNQPQHFGDGTRLSIL.

The CDR3 bases are TGCGCCAGCAGCTTAAGGCAGCCCCAAAACACCGGGGAGCTGTTTTTT. Amino acid sequence: CASSLRQPQNTGELFF. The chain uses TRBV5-1 and TRBJ2-2; no firm D call. The V end lost 2 bases, the J end lost 2 bases, and 13 bases lay between the germline ends. The germline V gene has CDR1 SGHRS and CDR2 YFSETQ. The CDR3 covers 16 residues.

This chain connects TRBV19 to TRBJ1-5, with a tentative D call TRBD1 (6 bases). Germline-derived CDR1 and CDR2 are LNHDA and SQIVND (reference sequence). The V gene lost 10 bases and the J gene lost 2 bases, with 18 bases spanning the gap. The length of the CDR3 is 15 residues. The CDR3 loop is CATTGSGRGNQPQHF. In DNA form, the CDR3 reads TGTGCCACCACAGGGTCCGGGCGAGGCAATCAGCCCCAGCATTTT. Full variable domain (rest looked up from reference TRBV19 and TRBJ1-5): DGGITQSPKYLFRKEGQNVTLSCEQNLNHDAMYWYRQDPGQGLRLIYYSQIVNDFQKGDIAEGYSVSREKKESFPLTVTSAQKNPTAFYLCATTGSGRGNQPQHFGDGTRLSIL.

This rearrangement joins TRBV7-7 to TRBJ2-3, with 16 bases that match TRBD2. The length of the CDR3 is 15 residues. Germline trimming cut 4 bases from V and 6 bases from J; bases unmatched to any gene: 1. Germline CDR1 reads SSHAT; CDR2 reads FNYEAQ (reference sequence). CDR3 loop: CASSSGLAGGDTQYF. The DNA of the CDR3 is TGTGCCAGCAGCTCGGGACTAGCGGGAGGGGATACGCAGTATTTT.

The V and J genes are TRBV28 and TRBJ2-3, with D perhaps given as TRBD1 or TRBD2 (5 bases each). Trimming shortened V by 6 bases and J by 1 base, and 14 bases separated the two germline ends. Looked up from germline, CDR1 is MDHEN and CDR2 is SYDVKM. The CDR3 totals 15 residues. In DNA, the CDR3 is TGTGCCAGCAGCCGAGCCCTGGGGGGCACAGATACGCAGTATTTT. This gives the protein CASSRALGGTDTQYF. The full variable domain, completed using reference TRBV28 and TRBJ2-3, is DVKVTQSSRYLVKRTGEKVFLECVQDMDHENMFWYRQDPGLGLRLIYFSYDVKMKEKGDIPEGYSVSREKKERFSLILESASTNQTSMYLCASSRALGGTDTQYFGPGTRLTVL.

This clone has more than one count but fewer than ten. This rearrangement joins TRBV6-4 to TRBJ2-2, with a possible D match to TRBD1 (5 bases). Deletions cut 6 bases from V and 5 bases from J, with 25 bases between. CDR1 and CDR2 (germline): MRHNA, SNTAGT. The CDR3 has 18 amino acids. CDR3 protein: CASRTLVVAAKGTGELFF. In DNA, the CDR3 is TGTGCCAGCAGGACCCTGGTAGTGGCGGCCAAGGGGACCGGGGAGCTGTTTTTT.

The chain couples TRBV4-1 to TRBJ2-3, with 11 bases that match TRBD2. The CDR3 is made up of 17 amino acids. In germline, CDR1 is MGHRA, CDR2 YSYEKL. The trim removed 0 bases at V and 9 bases at J, leaving 11 bases unmatched. CDR3 in amino acids: CASSQDRGLAARETQYF. CDR3 nucleotide sequence: TGCGCCAGCAGCCAAGATAGGGGACTAGCGGCCAGAGAGACGCAGTATTTT.

This chain uses TRBV7-2 with TRBJ2-7; D not certain. Germline V gene lookup returns CDR1 SGHTA and CDR2 FQGNSA. V dropped 2 bases and J dropped 8 bases, with 10 bases sitting between them. This CDR3 has 12 amino acids. The CDR3 bases are TGTGCCAGCAGCTTACCCCCCTCCCAGCAGTACTTC. This sequence encodes CASSLPPSQQYF. Combining the CDR3 with reference TRBV7-2 and TRBJ2-7 gives the whole variable domain GAGVSQSPSNKVTEKGKDVELRCDPISGHTALYWYRQSLGQGLEFLIYFQGNSAPDKSGLPSDRFSAERTGGSVSTLTIQRTQQEDSAVYLCASSLPPSQQYFGPGTRLTVT.

The chain uses TRBV28 and TRBJ1-4; no reliable D call. Germline-derived CDR1 and CDR2 are MDHEN and SYDVKM. Trimming removed 5 bases at V and 0 bases at J, with 7 bases between. CDR3 length equals 14 residues. CDR3: CASSTPATNEKLFF. The CDR3 DNA is TGTGCCAGCAGTACCCCGGCAACTAATGAAAAACTGTTTTTT.

With respect to this clone: This CDR3 is also generated by other DNA sequences in the sample. The CDR3 spells CASSTHLNTEAFF. The CDR3, as DNA: TGTGCCAGCAGTACGCATTTAAACACTGAAGCTTTCTTT. V gene TRBV28 combines with J gene TRBJ1-1; D is ambiguous. V was pared by 5 bases and J by 2 bases, with 9 bases between. This CDR3 contains 13 residues. Germline values: CDR1 MDHEN, CDR2 SYDVKM. Based on the CDR3 plus reference TRBV28 and TRBJ1-1, the full variable domain is DVKVTQSSRYLVKRTGEKVFLECVQDMDHENMFWYRQDPGLGLRLIYFSYDVKMKEKGDIPEGYSVSREKKERFSLILESASTNQTSMYLCASSTHLNTEAFFGQGTRLTVV.

The chain joins TRBV7-2 to TRBJ1-5; D perhaps matches TRBD1 (5 bases). CDR3 size: 15 residues. Trimming removed 4 bases at V and 2 bases at J, with 12 bases between. CDR1 is SGHTA, CDR2 FQGNSA, per germline. CDR3 in DNA: TGTGCCAGCAGCTCAGGGCCCCGAGGCAATCAGCCCCAGCATTTT. Its translation: CASSSGPRGNQPQHF.

The rearrangement uses TRBV9 and TRBJ2-3, with TRBD2 identical over 9 bases. The V gene end was trimmed by 2 bases and the J gene end by 3 bases; junction bases not matched to a gene: 7. This CDR3 comprises 16 residues. Germline CDR1 reads SGDLS; CDR2 reads YYNGEE. CDR3 DNA: TGTGCCAGCAGCGTGCGAGCTAGCGGGAAGACAGATACGCAGTATTTT. Encoded protein: CASSVRASGKTDTQYF. Together with reference TRBV9 and TRBJ2-3, the CDR3 gives the full variable domain: DSGVTQTPKHLITATGQRVTLRCSPRSGDLSVYWYQQSLDQGLQFLIQYYNGEERAKGNILERFSAQQFPDLHSELNLSSLELGDSALYFCASSVRASGKTDTQYFGPGTRLTVL.

The genes are TRBV28 and TRBJ1-1; D is unclear. Germline V gives CDR1 MDHEN, CDR2 SYDVKM. This CDR3 has 15 amino acids. V was pared by 5 bases and J by 3 bases, with 16 bases between. The CDR3 reads CASSLEAGSHTEAFF. CDR3 coding DNA: TGTGCCAGCAGTCTCGAAGCGGGCAGCCACACTGAAGCTTTCTTT.

This sequence joins TRBV10-3 and TRBJ1-3; D gene unclear. Trimming removed 3 bases at V and 1 base at J, with 10 bases between. Germline V lookup: CDR1 ENHRY, CDR2 SYGVKD. The CDR3 is made up of 15 amino acids. Here the CDR3 DNA reads TGTGCCATCAGTGATCGCTCGTTTTCTGGAAACACCATATATTTT. Encoded protein: CAISDRSFSGNTIYF.

This clone was found a few times. V gene TRBV5-6 combines with J gene TRBJ1-3, with a possible D match to TRBD1 (6 bases). The V and J ends lost 3 bases and 5 bases respectively, with 9 bases between them. Germline loops: CDR1 SGHDT, CDR2 YYEEEE. CDR3 length: 13 residues. CDR3 residues: CASSWTARNTIYF. CDR3 DNA sequence: TGTGCCAGCAGCTGGACAGCCCGAAACACCATATATTTT.

This sequence joins TRBV4-1 and TRBJ2-1; no clear D. Germline V gives CDR1 MGHRA, CDR2 YSYEKL. The germline V and J ends were trimmed by 1 base and 7 bases, with 5 bases remaining between them. The CDR3 extends over 12 amino acids. The CDR3 loop reads CASSQGHNEQFF. In DNA form, the CDR3 reads TGCGCCAGCAGCCAAGGTCATAATGAGCAGTTCTTC.

DNA for the CDR3: TGTGCCAGCAGCGAAACGGGACTAGCGAAGTACGAGCAGTACTTC. It specifies CASSETGLAKYEQYF. The genes are TRBV7-3 and TRBJ2-7; 10 nucleotides align to TRBD2. V was pared by 5 bases and J by 4 bases, with 8 bases of the junction left unmatched. The CDR3 contains 15 residues. Looked up from germline, CDR1 is SGHTA and CDR2 is FQGTGA.

Many counts were recorded for this clone. The V and J genes are TRBV5-1 and TRBJ2-2; D is unresolved. CDR3 length: 16 residues. The germline V gene has CDR1 SGHRS and CDR2 YFSETQ. Trimming stripped 4 bases from V and 1 base from J, with 14 bases between. CDR3 sequence: CASSESVAENTGELFF. In DNA form, the CDR3 reads TGCGCCAGCAGCGAGTCCGTAGCCGAGAACACCGGGGAGCTGTTTTTT.

The genes are TRBV4-1 and TRBJ2-1, with 10 bases identical to TRBD2. J lost 0 bases, V lost 1 base, and 9 bases had no gene match. Germline CDR1 is MGHRA and CDR2 is YSYEKL. This CDR3 contains 19 residues. CDR3 bases: TGCGCCAGCAGCCAAGCGGTCTTTGCTAGCGGGAGCTCCTACAATGAGCAGTTCTTC. It yields the protein CASSQAVFASGSSYNEQFF.

This sequence joins TRBV7-2 and TRBJ2-7, with TRBD2 matching 10 bases. With V trimmed by 4 bases and J by 2 bases, 5 bases remained unmatched. This CDR3 region has 15 residues. The germline V gene encodes CDR1 SGHTA and CDR2 FQGNSA. The CDR3 nucleotides are TGTGCCAGCAGCTCGGGGAGCGGGAGGGCCTACGAGCAGTACTTC. This codes for CASSSGSGRAYEQYF. The complete variable domain, with remaining parts taken from reference TRBV7-2 and TRBJ2-7, reads GAGVSQSPSNKVTEKGKDVELRCDPISGHTALYWYRQSLGQGLEFLIYFQGNSAPDKSGLPSDRFSAERTGGSVSTLTIQRTQQEDSAVYLCASSSGSGRAYEQYFGPGTRLTVT.

The V and J genes are TRBV28 and TRBJ2-1; D perhaps matches TRBD1 (6 bases). The CDR3 loop spans 14 amino acids. Trimming removed 3 bases from V and 8 bases from J, with 14 bases in between. Germline V CDR1 and CDR2: MDHEN, SYDVKM. CDR3: CASSLWQGLDEQFF. The DNA of the CDR3 is TGTGCCAGCAGTTTGTGGCAGGGGTTGGATGAGCAGTTCTTC.

In DNA form, the CDR3 reads TGTGCCAGCAGCACCGGACTCGGCGGTGAAAAACTGTTTTTT. It codes for CASSTGLGGEKLFF. The chain combines TRBV5-5 with TRBJ1-4; no clear D gene. The CDR3 spans 14 residues. Looked up from germline, CDR1 is SGHKS and CDR2 is YYEKEE (reference sequence). Trimming shortened V by 4 bases and J by 7 bases, and 14 bases separated the two germline ends.

In its sample, this clone was seen a few times. The V call is TRBV4-2, the J call TRBJ2-6, with unresolved D. This CDR3 is 16 amino acids long. V lost 0 bases, J lost 4 bases, and 10 bases lay in between. Germline V gene sequence: CDR1 LGHNA, CDR2 YNFKEQ. The CDR3 bases are TGTGCCAGCAGCCAAGATACCCGGTCCGGGGCCAACGTCCTGACTTTC. Translated, it gives CASSQDTRSGANVLTF.